This T cell receptor (beta chain) is drawn from a study of T cell responses to AZD1222 COVID-19 vaccine. Trimming removed 3 bases at V and 4 bases at J, with 12 bases between. The CDR3 has 13 amino acids. Germline V gene data show CDR1 as SQVTM and CDR2 as ANQGSEA. Sequencing used immunoSEQ multiplex PCR; TCRdb keeps in-frame clones, though not all of them. The top ten clones hold around 0.5% of a sample with under 300,000 clones, 90% to 95% of them seen once. The chain joins TRBV29-1 to TRBJ1-1, with unresolved D. Here the sequenced sample was peripheral blood, taken on day 0 of AZD1222 vaccination. The receptor's source is an adult in good health. The CDR3 loop reads CSVDKRALTEAFF. The CDR3 DNA follows: TGCAGCGTTGATAAGAGAGCCCTCACTGAAGCTTTCTTT.